The 29 T cell receptor beta chains listed next were all sequenced from one sample in a study. In TCRdb, the RT-PCR reads were re-called with MiXCR into one record per CDR3 protein. Of fewer than 800,000 distinct CDR3 sequences in the sample, 13% to 15% are singletons; the top ten hold 3.6%. The material sequenced was memory CD4+ T cells from blood. The receptors were gathered from a female donor in good health, serving as a healthy control.

This clonotype was recorded at least ten times. The chain employs TRBV29-1 and TRBJ1-1; D might be TRBD1 (5 bases). The CDR3 length is 15 residues. Trimming left V 3 bases short and J 0 bases short, with 14 bases between. Germline lookup yields CDR1 SQVTM and CDR2 ANQGSEA. CDR3 in DNA: TGCAGCGTTGAGGGCAGGGTGGGTATGAACACTGAAGCTTTCTTT. This sequence encodes CSVEGRVGMNTEAFF.

This clonotype was picked up many times. This chain connects TRBV6-5 to TRBJ2-6, with D uncertain. Germline CDR1 and CDR2: MNHEY and SVGAGI. The CDR3 is made up of 14 amino acids. V lost 2 bases and J 4 bases, leaving 6 bases between the germline ends. The CDR3 spells CASSYLLGANVLTF. The CDR3 nucleotides read TGTGCCAGCAGTTACCTATTAGGGGCCAACGTCCTGACTTTC.

Only one count was recorded for this clonotype. The chain employs TRBV19 and TRBJ2-3, with D perhaps assigned TRBD1 or TRBD2 (5 bases each). This CDR3 comprises 16 residues. Germline V gene data show CDR1 as LNHDA and CDR2 as SQIVND (reference sequence). V was clipped by 5 bases and J by 2 bases, with 17 bases between them. CDR3 nucleotides: TGTGCCAGTAGTGACCCCGGGACGGGGAACACAGATACGCAGTATTTT. It is translated as CASSDPGTGNTDTQYF.

This clonotype was picked up a small number of times. The rearrangement links TRBV7-2 to TRBJ2-1; no clear D gene. In germline, CDR1 is SGHTA, CDR2 FQGNSA. Trimming stripped 0 bases from V and 12 bases from J, with 15 bases between. The CDR3 runs to 14 residues. DNA of the CDR3: TGTGCCAGCAGCTTAGCAAGTGGGGTTTCTGGGCAGTTCTTC. Amino acid sequence: CASSLASGVSGQFF.

The rearrangement joins TRBV4-3 to TRBJ2-1, with D possibly TRBD1 on 6 matching bases. The CDR3 contains 18 residues. In germline, CDR1 is LGHNA, CDR2 YSLEER. V was pared by 1 base and J by 7 bases, with 23 bases between. Written as DNA, the CDR3 is TGCGCCAGCAGCCAAGTTTGGGGCCAGGGGAGCGTGAATAATGAGCAGTTCTTC. Protein product: CASSQVWGQGSVNNEQFF.

The chain recombines TRBV5-1 with TRBJ2-5; D remains ambiguous. Trimming stripped 4 bases from V and 5 bases from J, with 12 bases between. Germline CDR1 SGHRS, CDR2 YFSETQ. This CDR3 has 13 residues. The CDR3 sequence is CASSPLKPETQYF. The DNA of the CDR3 is TGCGCCAGCAGCCCCCTTAAGCCGGAGACCCAGTACTTC.

This clonotype was seen only a few times. The rearrangement uses TRBV3-1 and TRBJ1-5; no firm D call. Germline assignment: CDR1 LGHDT and CDR2 YNNKEL (reference sequence). V dropped 4 bases and J dropped 6 bases, with 10 bases sitting between them. CDR3 length: 13 amino acids. The chain's CDR3 is CASSPVGFQPQHF. In nucleotides, the CDR3 is TGTGCCAGCAGCCCGGTGGGTTTTCAGCCCCAGCATTTT.

This clonotype occurred many times. An end of the junction does not agree with germline; a read error may underlie this. The rearrangement uses TRBV5-1 and TRBJ2-5, with no clear D. In germline, CDR1 is SGHRS, CDR2 YFSETQ. The CDR3 sequence is 12 residues long. The CDR3 spells CASSLAEETQYF. As DNA, the CDR3 is TGTGCCAGCAGCTTGGCCGAGGAGACCCAGTACTTC.

This chain joins TRBV12-3 or TRBV12-4 and TRBJ2-7; D remains unclear. V was trimmed by 1 base and J by 3 bases, leaving 7 bases between them. CDR3 length equals 13 residues. CDR3 in DNA: TGTGCCAGCAGTTTAGGTCGTCGCTACGAGCAGTACTTC. Translated, it gives CASSLGRRYEQYF.

The chain carries TRBV20-1 and TRBJ2-1; TRBD2 agrees at 11 bases. Germline loops: CDR1 DFQATT, CDR2 SNEGSKA (reference sequence). The V segment lost 6 bases and the J segment 1 base; nucleotides outside the gene matches: 5. The CDR3 contains 15 residues. CDR3 sequence reads: CSAELAGVSYNEQFF. The DNA for the CDR3 is TGCAGTGCCGAACTAGCGGGAGTGTCCTACAATGAGCAGTTCTTC.

In its sample, this clonotype was seen a few times. This chain connects TRBV12-3 or TRBV12-4 to TRBJ2-7; weak D call: TRBD2 (6 bases). Trimming pared 7 bases from V and 2 bases from J, leaving 12 bases between. The CDR3 is 13 residues long. In nucleotides, the CDR3 is TGTGCCAGCACCTGGGGCGGGACCTACGAGCAGTACTTC. Translating it yields CASTWGGTYEQYF.

The chain is built from TRBV29-1 and TRBJ2-7, with D perhaps TRBD2 (5 bases). The CDR3 extends over 14 amino acids. The germline V gene has CDR1 SQVTM and CDR2 ANQGSEA. V lost 0 bases and J lost 2, with 11 bases in between. CDR3 region: CSVEESVGTYEQYF. CDR3 in DNA: TGCAGCGTTGAAGAAAGTGTCGGGACCTACGAGCAGTACTTC.

The chain combines TRBV6-2 or TRBV6-3 with TRBJ1-2, with 8 bases aligning to TRBD1. The V gene's germline CDR1 is MNHEY and CDR2 SVGEGT. This CDR3 is built from 13 residues. V shed 6 bases, J shed 4 bases, and the junction held 4 bases outside the gene matches. The CDR3 sequence is CASSRGTGYGYTF. CDR3 DNA: TGTGCCAGCAGCCGTGGGACAGGCTATGGCTACACCTTC.

The CDR3 coding sequence is TGCAGTGCTAGAGATAGCGGGGGGGCATTGGATACGCAGTATTTT. Amino acid sequence: CSARDSGGALDTQYF. The chain combines TRBV20-1 with TRBJ2-3, with 11 bases matching TRBD2. The CDR3 runs to 15 residues. J gave up 6 bases and V 0 bases, and 5 bases lay outside the gene matches. The germline gives CDR1 DFQATT, CDR2 SNEGSKA (reference sequence).

The rearrangement joins TRBV7-9 to TRBJ1-2; D unclear. Between the trimmed V and J ends, which lost 2 bases and 8 bases, there was a span of 9 bases. Germline V gene data show CDR1 as SEHNR and CDR2 as FQNEAQ (reference sequence). CDR3 length equals 12 residues. The DNA of the CDR3 is TGTGCCAGCAGCTTATCAGCGGAGGGCTACACCTTC. Protein product: CASSLSAEGYTF.

This clonotype was seen only a few times. The V and J genes are TRBV28 and TRBJ2-7; D perhaps matches TRBD1 (6 bases). Trimming cost V 4 bases and J 0 bases, with 13 bases left between them. The CDR3 has 15 residues. Germline CDR1 reads MDHEN; CDR2 reads SYDVKM. CDR3 coding DNA: TGTGCCAGCAGTTCCGCAGGGGCCAGCTCCTACGAGCAGTACTTC. It translates to CASSSAGASSYEQYF. Full variable domain (remainder filled in from reference TRBV28 and TRBJ2-7): DVKVTQSSRYLVKRTGEKVFLECVQDMDHENMFWYRQDPGLGLRLIYFSYDVKMKEKGDIPEGYSVSREKKERFSLILESASTNQTSMYLCASSSAGASSYEQYFGPGTRLTVT.

This clonotype was observed a handful of times. The rearrangement joins TRBV11-1 to TRBJ2-7, with 7 bases matching TRBD1. The germline V gene encodes CDR1 SGHAT and CDR2 FQDESV (reference sequence). The CDR3 runs 15 residues. V was clipped by 5 bases and J by 1 base; unmatched bases: 8. CDR3: CASSRDREKSYEQYF. CDR3 nucleotide sequence: TGTGCCAGCAGCCGGGACAGAGAAAAATCCTACGAGCAGTACTTC.

This clonotype was recorded once. A much bigger clone sits one base away, suggesting this may be a read error. V usage is TRBV29-1 and J usage is TRBJ2-3; D is unclear. The CDR3 loop spans 12 amino acids. Trimming removed 4 bases at V and 1 base at J, with 6 bases between. Germline V gene sequence: CDR1 SQVTM, CDR2 ANQGSEA. CDR3 sequence reads: CSVVRGTDTQYF. CDR3 in DNA: TGCAGCGTTGTAAGGGGCACAGATACGCAGTATTTT.

The chain employs TRBV12-5 and TRBJ2-1, with TRBD1 identical over 11 bases. CDR1 LGHNT and CDR2 FRNRAP come from the germline V gene. The length of the CDR3 is 22 residues. J lost 6 bases, V lost 0 bases, and 22 bases had no gene match. CDR3 sequence: CASGLVRMFGQGARTLPNEQFF. Here the CDR3 DNA reads TGTGCTAGTGGTTTGGTACGAATGTTCGGACAGGGGGCGCGTACCCTCCCCAATGAGCAGTTCTTC.

The chain combines TRBV5-1 with TRBJ2-7, with TRBD2 matching over 13 bases. V trimming: 3 bases; J trimming: 1 base; junction bases outside the gene matches: 4. CDR1 and CDR2 (germline): SGHRS, YFSETQ. The CDR3 sequence is 16 residues long. In nucleotides, the CDR3 is TGCGCCAGCAGCTCCGGACTAGCGGGAGTTTCCTACGAGCAGTACTTC. Amino acids: CASSSGLAGVSYEQYF.

This clonotype came up many times. The V and J genes are TRBV7-2 and TRBJ2-5; D might be TRBD1 (6 bases). V was cut by 5 bases and J by 5 bases, with 15 bases left in between. This CDR3 has 14 amino acids. Germline V gives CDR1 SGHTA, CDR2 FQGNSA. CDR3 DNA sequence: TGTGCCAGCAGCCAAAACAGGGTCGGGGAGACCCAGTACTTC. Its translation: CASSQNRVGETQYF.

This clonotype appeared many times. The DNA of the CDR3 is TGTGCCAGCAGTTACTCCCGGGACACCTATGGCTACACCTTC. Its translation is CASSYSRDTYGYTF. The chain couples TRBV6-5 to TRBJ1-2; D might be TRBD1 (6 bases). Trimming removed 0 bases from V and 4 bases from J, with 9 bases in between. The CDR3 covers 14 residues. Germline lookup yields CDR1 MNHEY and CDR2 SVGAGI.

This clonotype was seen only a few times. The genes are TRBV4-1 and TRBJ2-1; D is uncertain. This CDR3 spans 15 amino acids. Looked up from germline, CDR1 is MGHRA and CDR2 is YSYEKL. V lost 1 base and J lost 10, with 17 bases in between. The DNA of the CDR3 is TGCGCCAGCAGCCAAGGGTTTTTGGCCGCCGAGGAGCAGTTCTTC. It codes for CASSQGFLAAEEQFF.

This clonotype came up many times. The chain is built from TRBV6-5 and TRBJ2-3; D gene uncertain. The germline CDR1 and CDR2 sequences are MNHEY and SVGAGI. The CDR3 runs 13 residues. V gave up 2 bases and J gave up 0 bases, with 3 bases separating them. CDR3 DNA sequence: TGTGCCAGCAGTTACACTAGCACAGATACGCAGTATTTT. Encoded protein: CASSYTSTDTQYF.

This clonotype was seen at least ten times. The chain joins TRBV5-6 to TRBJ2-1; possibly TRBD1 or TRBD2 for D (5 bases each). V was shortened by 4 bases and J by 2 bases, with 10 bases between the two germline ends. The CDR3 consists of 14 residues. Germline V gene lookup returns CDR1 SGHDT and CDR2 YYEEEE. CDR3 bases: TGTGCCAGCAGCCGAGGGGTGCCCTACAATGAGCAGTTCTTC. Translating it yields CASSRGVPYNEQFF.

The V and J genes are TRBV7-2 and TRBJ2-7, with 9 bases fitting TRBD1. The CDR3 spans 16 residues. Trimming took 0 bases from V and 5 from J; bases not matched to a gene: 8. Germline loops: CDR1 SGHTA, CDR2 FQGNSA. CDR3 DNA sequence: TGTGCCAGCAGCTTAGCGTATGGACAGGGGTGGCACGAGCAGTACTTC. Its translation is CASSLAYGQGWHEQYF.

The chain has TRBV19 and TRBJ1-1, with D maybe TRBD1 (6 bases). The CDR3 totals 13 residues. Germline loops: CDR1 LNHDA, CDR2 SQIVND (reference sequence). The V end was cut by 7 bases, the J end by 3 bases, with 12 bases between. CDR3 in DNA: TGTGCCAGTATGGGGGGCTGGCACACTGAAGCTTTCTTT. This encodes CASMGGWHTEAFF.

At least ten counts were recorded for this clonotype. This sequence joins TRBV5-1 and TRBJ2-5; a weak D match, TRBD2 (5 bases). V lost 3 bases, J lost 2 bases, and 11 bases lay in between. This CDR3 contains 14 residues. Germline loops: CDR1 SGHRS, CDR2 YFSETQ. CDR3 protein: CASSSSERQETQYF. CDR3 coding DNA: TGCGCCAGCAGCTCCTCGGAGCGGCAAGAGACCCAGTACTTC.

This clonotype was recorded a few times. This chain uses TRBV2 with TRBJ1-1; 10 bases are a match to TRBD1. The J segment lost 2 bases and the V segment lost 4 bases, leaving 4 bases of the junction unmatched. The CDR3 totals 15 residues. Germline assignment: CDR1 SNHLY and CDR2 FYNNEI. CDR3 coding DNA: TGTGCCAGCAGTGGACAGGGGGCGATCAACACTGAAGCTTTCTTT. This translates into CASSGQGAINTEAFF. Complete variable domain (other parts from reference TRBV2 and TRBJ1-1): EPEVTQTPSHQVTQMGQEVILRCVPISNHLYFYWYRQILGQKVEFLVSFYNNEISEKSEIFDDQFSVERPDGSNFTLKIRSTKLEDSAMYFCASSGQGAINTEAFFGQGTRLTVV.